The text below deals with one T cell receptor beta chain. The library came from three nested PCR rounds adapted from ARM-PCR protocols. TCRdb reprocessed the multiplex PCR reads via MiXCR and lists one record per CDR3 protein. The sample contains about 98,000 distinct CDR3 sequences, less than 85% of which appear only once. The germline gives CDR1 SGHNT, CDR2 YENEEA. CDR3 length: 13 amino acids. Trimming stripped 2 bases from V and 1 base from J, with 5 bases between. This sample's RNA came from whole unsorted tissue. Distant lung tissue was collected more than 3 cm away from the tumor edge. The sample belongs to a study of tumor and adjacent non-tumor tissue in lung cancer.

The material sequenced was distant non-tumor lung tissue. The chain uses TRBV11-3 and TRBJ1-1; D remains ambiguous. This clonotype originated in a man in his sixties with small cell lung cancer. The CDR3 DNA reads TGTGCCAGCAGCTTAATGTCGAACACTGAAGCTTTCTTT. This gives the protein CASSLMSNTEAFF.